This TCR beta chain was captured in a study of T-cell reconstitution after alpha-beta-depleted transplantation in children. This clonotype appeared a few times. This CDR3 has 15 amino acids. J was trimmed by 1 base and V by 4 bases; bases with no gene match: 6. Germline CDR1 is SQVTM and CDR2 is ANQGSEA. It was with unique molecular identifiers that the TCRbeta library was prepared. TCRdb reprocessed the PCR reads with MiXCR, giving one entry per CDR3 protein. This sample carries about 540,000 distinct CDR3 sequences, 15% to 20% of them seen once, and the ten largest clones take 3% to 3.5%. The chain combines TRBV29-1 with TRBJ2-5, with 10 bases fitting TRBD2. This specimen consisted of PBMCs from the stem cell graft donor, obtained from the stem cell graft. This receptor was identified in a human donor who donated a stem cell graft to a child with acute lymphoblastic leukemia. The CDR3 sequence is CSVAQLAGFQETQYF. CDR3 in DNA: TGCAGCGTTGCCCAACTAGCGGGATTCCAAGAGACCCAGTACTTC.